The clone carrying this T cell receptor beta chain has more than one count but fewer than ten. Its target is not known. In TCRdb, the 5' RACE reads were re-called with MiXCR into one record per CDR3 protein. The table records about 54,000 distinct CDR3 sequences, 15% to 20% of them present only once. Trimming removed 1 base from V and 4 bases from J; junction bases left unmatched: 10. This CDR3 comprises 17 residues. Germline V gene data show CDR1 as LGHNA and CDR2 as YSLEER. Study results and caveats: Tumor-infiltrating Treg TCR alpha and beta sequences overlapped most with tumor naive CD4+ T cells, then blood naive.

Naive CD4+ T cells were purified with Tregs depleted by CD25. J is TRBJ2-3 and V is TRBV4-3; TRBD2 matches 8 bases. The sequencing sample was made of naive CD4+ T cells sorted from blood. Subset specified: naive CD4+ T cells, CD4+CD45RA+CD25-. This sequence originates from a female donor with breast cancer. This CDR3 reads CASSQGGPREGPDTQYF. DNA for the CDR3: TGCGCCAGCAGCCAAGGGGGGCCCCGGGAGGGTCCAGATACGCAGTATTTT.